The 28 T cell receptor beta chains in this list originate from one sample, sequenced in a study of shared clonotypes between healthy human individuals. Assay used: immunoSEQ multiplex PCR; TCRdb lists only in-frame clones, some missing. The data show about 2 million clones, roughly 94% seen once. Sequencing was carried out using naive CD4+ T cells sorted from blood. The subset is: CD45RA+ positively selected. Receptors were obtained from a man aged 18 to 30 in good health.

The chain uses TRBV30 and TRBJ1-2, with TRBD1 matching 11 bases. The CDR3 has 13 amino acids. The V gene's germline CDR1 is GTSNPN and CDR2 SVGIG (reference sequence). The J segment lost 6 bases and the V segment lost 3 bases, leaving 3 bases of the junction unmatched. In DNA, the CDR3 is TGTGCCTGGAGGGGACAGGGGGGAAATGGCTACACCTTC. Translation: CAWRGQGGNGYTF.

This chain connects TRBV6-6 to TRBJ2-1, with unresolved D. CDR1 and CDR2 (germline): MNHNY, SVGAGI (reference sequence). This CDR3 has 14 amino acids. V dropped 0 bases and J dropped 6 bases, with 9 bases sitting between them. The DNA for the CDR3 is TGTGCCAGCAGTTACTCGAACTGGAGCAATGAGCAGTTCTTC. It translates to CASSYSNWSNEQFF.

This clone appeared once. The CDR3 DNA is TGTGCCAGCAGTGGCCGGGACAGGGGGTGGTCCATCGGCGAGCAGTACTTC. Translation: CASSGRDRGWSIGEQYF. This sequence joins TRBV6-1 and TRBJ2-7; 11 bases map to TRBD1. Germline values: CDR1 MNHNS, CDR2 SASEGT. J gave up 6 bases and V 4 bases, and 14 bases lay outside the gene matches. The CDR3 spans 17 residues.

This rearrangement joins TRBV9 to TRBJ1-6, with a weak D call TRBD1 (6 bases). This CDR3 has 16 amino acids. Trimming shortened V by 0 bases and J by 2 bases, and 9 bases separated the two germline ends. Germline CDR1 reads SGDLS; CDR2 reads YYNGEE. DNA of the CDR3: TGTGCCAGCAGCGTAGGGGCAGGGGCCTATAATTCACCCCTCCACTTT. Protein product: CASSVGAGAYNSPLHF.

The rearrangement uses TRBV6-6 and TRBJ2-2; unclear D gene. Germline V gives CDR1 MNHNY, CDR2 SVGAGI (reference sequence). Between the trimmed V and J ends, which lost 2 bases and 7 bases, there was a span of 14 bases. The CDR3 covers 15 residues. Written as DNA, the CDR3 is TGTGCCAGCAGTTACCCCGTCCCGGAGCACGGGGAGCTGTTTTTT. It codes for CASSYPVPEHGELFF.

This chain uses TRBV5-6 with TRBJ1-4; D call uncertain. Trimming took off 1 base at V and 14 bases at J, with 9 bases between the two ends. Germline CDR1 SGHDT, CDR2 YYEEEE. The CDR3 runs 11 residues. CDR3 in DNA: TGTGCCAGCAGCTTGCCGGGGAGCCTGTTTTTT. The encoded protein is CASSLPGSLFF.

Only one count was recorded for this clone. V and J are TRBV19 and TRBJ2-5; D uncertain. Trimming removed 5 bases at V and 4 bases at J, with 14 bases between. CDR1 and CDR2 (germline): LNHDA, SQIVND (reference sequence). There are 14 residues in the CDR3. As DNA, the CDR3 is TGTGCCAGTAGTGGCCCCGGATTCGGAGAGACCCAGTACTTC. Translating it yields CASSGPGFGETQYF.

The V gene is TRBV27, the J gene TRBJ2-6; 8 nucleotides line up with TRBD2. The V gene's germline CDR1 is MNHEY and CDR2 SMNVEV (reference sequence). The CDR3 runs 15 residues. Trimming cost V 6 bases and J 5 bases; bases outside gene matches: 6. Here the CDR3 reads CASRAAGGWANVLTF. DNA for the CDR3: TGTGCCAGCAGGGCGGCGGGGGGCTGGGCCAACGTCCTGACTTTC.

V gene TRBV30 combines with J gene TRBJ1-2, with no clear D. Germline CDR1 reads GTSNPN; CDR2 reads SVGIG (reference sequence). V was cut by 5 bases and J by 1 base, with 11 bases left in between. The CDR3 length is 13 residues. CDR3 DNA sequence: TGTGCCTGGGGGCAGACACTTAACTATGGCTACACCTTC. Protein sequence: CAWGQTLNYGYTF.

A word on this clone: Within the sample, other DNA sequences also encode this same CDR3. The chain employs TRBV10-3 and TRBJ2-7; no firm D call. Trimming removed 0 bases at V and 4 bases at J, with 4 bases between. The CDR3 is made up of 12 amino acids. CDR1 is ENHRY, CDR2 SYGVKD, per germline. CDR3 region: CAISESSYEQYF. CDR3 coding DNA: TGTGCCATCAGTGAGTCGAGTTACGAGCAGTACTTC.

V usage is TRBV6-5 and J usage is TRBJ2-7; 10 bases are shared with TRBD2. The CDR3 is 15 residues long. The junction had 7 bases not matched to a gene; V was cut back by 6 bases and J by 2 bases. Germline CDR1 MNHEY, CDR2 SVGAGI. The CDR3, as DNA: TGTGCCAGCAGCGCTTGGACTAGCGGCACCTACGAGCAGTACTTC. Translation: CASSAWTSGTYEQYF.

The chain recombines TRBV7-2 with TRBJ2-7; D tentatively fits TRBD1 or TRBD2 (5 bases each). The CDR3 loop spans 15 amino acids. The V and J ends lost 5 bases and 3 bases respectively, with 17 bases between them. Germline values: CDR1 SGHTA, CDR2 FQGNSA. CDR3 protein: CASSLGPGPNYEQYF. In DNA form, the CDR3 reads TGTGCCAGCAGCCTTGGCCCGGGACCCAACTACGAGCAGTACTTC.

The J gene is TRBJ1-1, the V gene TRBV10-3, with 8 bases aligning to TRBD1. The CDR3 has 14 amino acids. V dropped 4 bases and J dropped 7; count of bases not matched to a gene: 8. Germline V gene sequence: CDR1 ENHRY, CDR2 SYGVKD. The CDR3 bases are TGTGCCATCAGTGGGCGAGGACAGGGCGGTGAAGCTTTCTTT. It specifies CAISGRGQGGEAFF.

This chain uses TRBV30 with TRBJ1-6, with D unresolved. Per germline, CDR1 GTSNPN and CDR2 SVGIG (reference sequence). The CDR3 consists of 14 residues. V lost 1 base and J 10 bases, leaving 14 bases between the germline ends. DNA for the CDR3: TGTGCCTGGAGTGACACAGTGGGCATGTCACCCCTCCACTTT. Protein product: CAWSDTVGMSPLHF.

Here the CDR3 reads CASSEDRGLVGNTIYF. In nucleotides, the CDR3 is TGTGCCAGCAGTGAGGACAGGGGGCTTGTAGGAAACACCATATATTTT. The chain couples TRBV6-1 to TRBJ1-3; 11 bases agree with TRBD1. The CDR3 runs to 16 residues. Losses at the gene ends were 3 bases for V and 4 bases for J; bases not matched to a gene: 5. Per germline, CDR1 MNHNS and CDR2 SASEGT.

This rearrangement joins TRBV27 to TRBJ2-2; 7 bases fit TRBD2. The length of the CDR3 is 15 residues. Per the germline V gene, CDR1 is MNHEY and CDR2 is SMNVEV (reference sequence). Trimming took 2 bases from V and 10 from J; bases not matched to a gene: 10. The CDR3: CASSLLQRGAAELFF. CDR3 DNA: TGTGCCAGCAGTTTACTTCAGCGGGGAGCCGCGGAGCTGTTTTTT.

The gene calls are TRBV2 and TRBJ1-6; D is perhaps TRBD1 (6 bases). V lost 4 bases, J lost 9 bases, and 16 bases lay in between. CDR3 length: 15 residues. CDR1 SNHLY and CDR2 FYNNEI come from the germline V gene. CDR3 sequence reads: CASSGPGTSSSPLHF. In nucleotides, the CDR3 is TGTGCCAGCAGTGGCCCCGGGACATCCAGTTCACCCCTCCACTTT.

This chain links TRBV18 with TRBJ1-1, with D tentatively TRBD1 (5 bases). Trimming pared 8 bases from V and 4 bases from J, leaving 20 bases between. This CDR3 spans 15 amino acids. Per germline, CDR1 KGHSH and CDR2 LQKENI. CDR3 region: CASTFAGNAGTEAFF. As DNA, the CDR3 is TGTGCCAGCACCTTTGCAGGGAACGCTGGCACTGAAGCTTTCTTT. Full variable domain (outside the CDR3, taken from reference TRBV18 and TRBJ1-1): NAGVMQNPRHLVRRRGQEARLRCSPMKGHSHVYWYRQLPEEGLKFMVYLQKENIIDESGMPKERFSAEFPKEGPSILRIQQVVRGDSAAYFCASTFAGNAGTEAFFGQGTRLTVV.

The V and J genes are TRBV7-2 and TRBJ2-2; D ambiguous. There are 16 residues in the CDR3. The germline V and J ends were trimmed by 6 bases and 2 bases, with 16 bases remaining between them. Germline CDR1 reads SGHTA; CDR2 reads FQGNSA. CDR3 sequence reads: CASSVSFGSNTGELFF. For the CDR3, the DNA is TGTGCCAGCAGTGTCTCATTCGGTTCTAACACCGGGGAGCTGTTTTTT.

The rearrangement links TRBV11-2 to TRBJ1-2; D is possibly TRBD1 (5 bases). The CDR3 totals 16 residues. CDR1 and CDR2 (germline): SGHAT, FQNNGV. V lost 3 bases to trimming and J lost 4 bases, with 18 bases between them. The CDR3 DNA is TGTGCCAGCAGCTTTGGCGGGGGGAAGGTCGGCTATGGCTACACCTTC. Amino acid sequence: CASSFGGGKVGYGYTF.

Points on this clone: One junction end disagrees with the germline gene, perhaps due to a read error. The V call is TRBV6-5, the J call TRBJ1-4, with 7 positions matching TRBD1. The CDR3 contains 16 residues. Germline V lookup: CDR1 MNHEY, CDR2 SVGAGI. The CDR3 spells CASSNSGTATNEKLFF. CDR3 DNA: TGTGCCAGCAGTAACTCCGGGACAGCAACTAATGAAAAACTGTTTTTT.

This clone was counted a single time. The CDR3: CASSKFGTGDTNEQFF. In nucleotides, the CDR3 is TGTGCCAGCAGCAAATTCGGGACAGGGGATACCAATGAGCAGTTCTTC. The gene calls are TRBV7-2 and TRBJ2-1; TRBD1 matches at 10 bases. Germline lookup yields CDR1 SGHTA and CDR2 FQGNSA. The J segment lost 6 bases and the V segment lost 5 bases, leaving 10 bases of the junction unmatched. The CDR3 consists of 16 residues.

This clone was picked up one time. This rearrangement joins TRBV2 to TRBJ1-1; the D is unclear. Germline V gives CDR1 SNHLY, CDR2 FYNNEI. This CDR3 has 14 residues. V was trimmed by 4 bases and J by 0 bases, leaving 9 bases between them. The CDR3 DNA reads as TGTGCCAGCAGTGGTCGCAGCTTGAACACTGAAGCTTTCTTT. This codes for CASSGRSLNTEAFF.

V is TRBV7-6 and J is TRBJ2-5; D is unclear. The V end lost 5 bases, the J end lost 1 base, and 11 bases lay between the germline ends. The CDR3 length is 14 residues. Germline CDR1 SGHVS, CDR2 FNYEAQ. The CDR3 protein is CASSPGRIQETQYF. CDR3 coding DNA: TGTGCCAGCAGCCCAGGACGGATCCAAGAGACCCAGTACTTC. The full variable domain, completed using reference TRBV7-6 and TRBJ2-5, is GAGVSQSPRYKVTKRGQDVALRCDPISGHVSLYWYRQALGQGPEFLTYFNYEAQQDKSGLPNDRFSAERPEGSISTLTIQRTEQRDSAMYRCASSPGRIQETQYFGPGTRLLVL.

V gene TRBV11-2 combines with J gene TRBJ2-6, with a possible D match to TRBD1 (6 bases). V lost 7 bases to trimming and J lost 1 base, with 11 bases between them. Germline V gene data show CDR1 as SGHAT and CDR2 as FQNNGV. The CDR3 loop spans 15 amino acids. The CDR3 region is CASTSQGSGANVLTF. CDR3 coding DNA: TGTGCCAGCACCTCGCAGGGGTCTGGGGCCAACGTCCTGACTTTC.

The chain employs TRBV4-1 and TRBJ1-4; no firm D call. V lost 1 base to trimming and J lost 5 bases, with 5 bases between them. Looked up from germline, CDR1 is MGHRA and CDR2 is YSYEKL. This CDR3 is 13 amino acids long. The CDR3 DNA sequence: TGCGCCAGCAGCCAAGTTTCGAATGAAAAACTGTTTTTT. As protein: CASSQVSNEKLFF.

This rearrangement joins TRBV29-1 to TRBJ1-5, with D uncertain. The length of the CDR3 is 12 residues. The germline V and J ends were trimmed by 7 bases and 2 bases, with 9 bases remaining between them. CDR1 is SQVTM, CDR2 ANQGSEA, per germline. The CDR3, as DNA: TGCAGCGCAGCTGAGGGCAATCAGCCCCAGCATTTT. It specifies CSAAEGNQPQHF.

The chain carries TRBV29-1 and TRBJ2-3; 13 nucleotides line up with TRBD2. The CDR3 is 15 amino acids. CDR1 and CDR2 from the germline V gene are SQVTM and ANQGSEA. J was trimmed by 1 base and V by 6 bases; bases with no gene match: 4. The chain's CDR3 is CSVVLAGGGTDTQYF. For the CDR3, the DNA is TGCAGCGTCGTACTAGCGGGAGGGGGCACAGATACGCAGTATTTT.